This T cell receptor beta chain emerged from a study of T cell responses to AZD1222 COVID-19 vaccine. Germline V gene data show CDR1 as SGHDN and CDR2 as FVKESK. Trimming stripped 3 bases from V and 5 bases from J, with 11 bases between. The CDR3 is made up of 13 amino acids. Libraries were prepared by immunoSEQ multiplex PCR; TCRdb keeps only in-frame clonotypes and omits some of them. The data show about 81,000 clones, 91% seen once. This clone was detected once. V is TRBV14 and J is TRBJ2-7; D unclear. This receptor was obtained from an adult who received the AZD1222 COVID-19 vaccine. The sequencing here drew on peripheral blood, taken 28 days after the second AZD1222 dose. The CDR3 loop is CASSHLGLNEQYF. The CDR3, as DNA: TGTGCCAGCAGCCATTTGGGTCTTAACGAGCAGTACTTC. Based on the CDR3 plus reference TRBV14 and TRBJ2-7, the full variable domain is EAGVTQFPSHSVIEKGQTVTLRCDPISGHDNLYWYRRVMGKEIKFLLHFVKESKQDESGMPNNRFLAERTGGTYSTLKVQPAELEDSGVYFCASSHLGLNEQYFGPGTRLTVT.